A selection of T cell receptor beta chains follows, all from one sample in a study of somatic mutations in cytotoxic T cells in rheumatoid arthritis. The table came from immunoSEQ multiplex PCR; TCRdb's copy has only in-frame clones and leaves some out. Among under 20,000 clones, roughly 75% were seen once, and the ten largest hold more than 13%. The sample comprised CD8+ T cells sorted from blood. Every receptor here comes from an adult with rheumatoid arthritis. Both conserved end residues are part of each CDR3. A D gene is named only where the DNA matches it firmly. Part of the rows lack a size; the others show once, few, many or a class for expanded clones.

TRBJ1-6 | TRBV30 | NA | NA | TGTGCCTGGAGTGTCCAGGGGAGTTCACCCCTCCACTTT | CAWSVQGSSPLHF
TRBJ2-1 | TRBV27 | NA | TRBD1 | TGTGCCAGCCAATTCGCCAGAGGGACAGTATACAATGAGCAGTTCTTC | CASQFARGTVYNEQFF
TRBJ1-4 | TRBV9 | once | NA | TGTGCCAGCGGTGAGGAAAAACTGTTTTTT | CASGEEKLFF
TRBJ1-2 | TRBV5-5 | NA | TRBD1 | TGTGCCAGCAGCTTGTTTGACAGGGATGTCTATGGCTACACCTTC | CASSLFDRDVYGYTF
TRBJ1-5 | TRBV4-1 | few | TRBD1 | TGCGCCAGCAGCTTTTCGGACAGGGGCCATCAGCCCCAGCATTTT | CASSFSDRGHQPQHF
TRBJ2-1 | TRBV2 | NA | TRBD2 | TGTGCCAGCAGGGGCCTTTCTCGCGGGGGGGCAAGTTATGAGCAGTTCTTC | CASRGLSRGGASYEQFF
TRBJ1-1 | TRBV6-6 | NA | TRBD1 | TGTGCCAGCAGTTACTTGGACAGGGACACTGAAGCTTTCTTT | CASSYLDRDTEAFF
TRBJ1-4 | TRBV6-1 | NA | NA | TGTGCCAGCAGTGAAAATGGGGGGGCCAGTGAAAAACTGTTTTTT | CASSENGGASEKLFF
TRBJ1-2 | TRBV15 | few | NA | TGTGCCACCAGCAGACCCCCAACCGCCTATGGCTACACCTTC | CATSRPPTAYGYTF
TRBJ1-5 | TRBV6-4 | NA | TRBD1 | TGTGCCAGCAGTGTCCGGGACAGGGGGGGGTTTAGCAATCAGCCCCAGCATTTT | CASSVRDRGGFSNQPQHF
TRBJ1-1 | TRBV5-5 | NA | TRBD1 | TGTGCCAGCAGCTGGGGGACAGGGGCCATCCCTGAAGCTTTCTTT | CASSWGTGAIPEAFF
TRBJ2-7 | TRBV15 | NA | TRBD2 | TGTGCCACCAGCAGACTAGCGGGAGATAGCTCCTACGAGCAGTACTTC | CATSRLAGDSSYEQYF
TRBJ2-3 | TRBV30 | NA | TRBD2 | TGTGCCTGGAGAGGATGGGGGGGGACTGATACGCAGTATTTT | CAWRGWGGTDTQYF
TRBJ2-7 | TRBV30 | NA | NA | TGTGCCTGGAGTGGGGATGGCTCCTACGAGCAGTACTTC | CAWSGDGSYEQYF
TRBJ1-2 | TRBV4-1 | few | NA | TGCGCCAGCAGCCCCAAGGAACAGACTGGCTACACCTTC | CASSPKEQTGYTF
TRBJ2-2 | TRBV9 | NA | TRBD2 | TGTGCCAGCAGCGTAAGGGGACTAGCTGCCACCGGGGAGCTGTTTTTT | CASSVRGLAATGELFF
TRBJ2-7 | TRBV2 | once | TRBD2 | TGTGCCAGCAGTGAAAATAGCGGGAGGGCCCCCTACGAGCAGTACTTC | CASSENSGRAPYEQYF
TRBJ1-3 | TRBV6-1 | NA | NA | TGTGCCAGCAGTGAGGTTGCGGGTTCGGGAAACACCATATATTTT | CASSEVAGSGNTIYF
TRBJ2-7 | TRBV27 | NA | NA | TGTGCCAGCAGAGGCGAGCAGTACTTC | CASRGEQYF
TRBJ1-4 | TRBV30 | NA | NA | TGTGCCTGGTCGCCAGGGAGTATAGTTACGGGTGAAAAACTGTTTTTT | CAWSPGSIVTGEKLFF
TRBJ1-1 | TRBV19 | NA | TRBD1 | TGTGCCAGTAGCCCACGGGGACAGGGCACAATGAACACTGAAGCTTTCTTT | CASSPRGQGTMNTEAFF
TRBJ2-7 | TRBV13 | NA | NA | TGTGCCAGCAGGGGTTGGGCATCTAGCTACGAGCAGTACTTC | CASRGWASSYEQYF
TRBJ2-1 | TRBV4-2 | NA | TRBD2 | TGTGCCAGCAGCCAAGATCGGGCTAGCGGGGGTGACCCAAGGAGTCATTTTTACAATGAGCAGTTCTTC | CASSQDRASGGDPRSHFYNEQFF
TRBJ1-4 | TRBV4-1 | NA | TRBD1 | TGCGCCAGCAGCCCCGGGACAGTCGAAACAACTAATGAAAAACTGTTTTTT | CASSPGTVETTNEKLFF
TRBJ2-5 | TRBV7-9 | few | NA | TGTGCCAGCAGCTTAGTTGGCAGCCAAGAGACCCAGTACTTC | CASSLVGSQETQYF
TRBJ2-7 | TRBV29-1 | NA | NA | TGCAGCGTTGTACTCAGGGGGGGGTACTACGAGCAGTACTTC | CSVVLRGGYYEQYF
TRBJ1-6 | TRBV5-8 | NA | NA | TGTGCCAGCAGCTTGGGGAGAAGCTCCTATAATTCACCCCTCCACTTT | CASSLGRSSYNSPLHF
TRBJ1-1 | TRBV2 | NA | NA | TGTGCCAGCAGGGACCCGTACGAAGCTTTCTTT | CASRDPYEAFF
TRBJ2-3 | TRBV28 | NA | TRBD1 | TGTGCCAGCAGTTTAGGGTTGGGTTTAGACAGGGGCACAGATACGCAGTATTTT | CASSLGLGLDRGTDTQYF
TRBJ1-5 | TRBV11-3 | few | NA | TGTGCCAGCAGCTTAAAGGGGGACCAGCCCCAGCATTTT | CASSLKGDQPQHF
TRBJ2-3 | TRBV7-9 | few | TRBD2 | TGTGCCAGCAGCTCTTTACGAGCGGGGGGGCTGGGTACGCAGTATTTT | CASSSLRAGGLGTQYF
TRBJ2-7 | TRBV2 | NA | TRBD2 | TGTGCCCACGTGGATAGCGGGAGGGTCTACGAGCAGTACTTC | CAHVDSGRVYEQYF
TRBJ2-2 | TRBV4-2 | few | NA | TGTGCCAGCAGCCAAGGTGAGGCCAACACCGGGGAGCTGTTTTTT | CASSQGEANTGELFF
TRBJ2-5 | TRBV14 | NA | NA | TGTGCCAGCAGCCAAGGGGCAGACCGGGAGACCCAGTACTTC | CASSQGADRETQYF
TRBJ2-5 | TRBV6-4 | NA | TRBD2 | TGTGCCAGCGGATTCAGCGGGGGACAAGAGACCCAGTACTTC | CASGFSGGQETQYF
TRBJ2-7 | TRBV6-1 | few | TRBD2 | TGTGCCGGCAGTGAAGGGACTAGCGGATCCTACGAGCAGTACTTC | CAGSEGTSGSYEQYF
TRBJ2-7 | TRBV5-1 | NA | TRBD2 | TGCGCCAGCAGCTTGGAACTAGCGGGCCAATCCGGGGACGAGCAGTACTTC | CASSLELAGQSGDEQYF